This record concerns one T cell receptor beta chain sequence. Adults between roughly 18 and 90 years of age took part from more than 20 US areas. The sample comes from a study of blood T cell repertoires in COVID-19. As originally analysed: Reference gene primer amplification in the assay estimated nucleated cell counts. Only in-frame clones appear in the TCRdb table, and some are missing; sequencing was by immunoSEQ multiplex PCR. Clonal size and the V and J genes are those of that table, whereas D and trimming came from the DNA. This sample yields around 400,000 clones, of which under 90% are seen a single time; about 1.8% belongs to the top ten. Germline trimming cut 0 bases from V and 8 bases from J; bases unmatched to any gene: 12. This CDR3 is built from 16 residues. Germline CDR1 is MGHRA and CDR2 is YSYEKL.

This receptor was obtained from a young woman who had recovered from COVID-19. Sequencing used PBMCs or T cells enriched from blood (not recorded which). This rearrangement joins TRBV4-1 to TRBJ1-2; TRBD1 matches 7 bases. DNA for the CDR3: TGCGCCAGCAGCCAAGATTTAGACAGGGCGACCCCCGGCTACACCTTC. Its protein is CASSQDLDRATPGYTF.